This TCR beta chain was identified during a study of blood T cell repertoires in COVID-19. Authors' methods: The authors estimated nucleated cell counts from reference gene primer amplification. Method: immunoSEQ multiplex PCR; TCRdb's copy keeps in-frame clones and lacks some. V, J and clone size derive from that table, while D and trimming were established from the DNA sequence. Counted here are hundreds of thousands of clones, roughly 90% occurring once; the ten biggest clones make up under 4%. The V gene's germline CDR1 is SGHAT and CDR2 FQNNGV. The CDR3 length is 14 residues. Trimming removed 5 bases at V and 6 bases at J, with 16 bases between.

The clonotype comes from a young woman with COVID-19, enrolled during active disease. The chain is built from TRBV11-2 and TRBJ1-2; D remains ambiguous. Sequencing was done on a sample of peripheral blood. The CDR3 DNA reads TGTGCCAGCAGCCCCCCCCTATCGGTTCATGGCTACACCTTC. This translates into CASSPPLSVHGYTF.